These 26 T cell receptor beta chains originate from one sample sequenced in a study of identical twins. Via MiXCR, TCRdb re-called the 5' RACE reads, giving one row per CDR3 protein. The top ten hold roughly 0.56% of the sample, which has about 480,000 distinct CDR3 sequences, 13% to 15% seen once. These data were also filed under a second study, of yellow fever vaccine responses in identical twins.

Sequences were obtained from CD4+ T cells sorted from blood. The receptors shown here come from a woman under 30 in good health.

The chain combines TRBV7-9 with TRBJ2-5, with D hard to call. The V end lost 4 bases, the J end lost 6 bases, and 12 bases lay between the germline ends. Per the germline V gene, CDR1 is SEHNR and CDR2 is FQNEAQ (reference sequence). This CDR3 is built from 13 residues. The CDR3 DNA reads as TGTGCCAGCAGCTGGGATACGTTACAGACCCAGTACTTC. It translates to CASSWDTLQTQYF.

J is TRBJ2-1 and V is TRBV5-5, with 7 bases fitting TRBD1. Looked up from germline, CDR1 is SGHKS and CDR2 is YYEKEE (reference sequence). The CDR3 is 15 residues long. Germline trimming cut 1 base from V and 8 bases from J; bases unmatched to any gene: 9. The DNA of the CDR3 is TGTGCCAGCAGCTTGTCGGACAGGTACTGGGATGAGCAGTTCTTC. Translated, it gives CASSLSDRYWDEQFF.

The V gene is TRBV27, the J gene TRBJ2-1; 7 nucleotides align to TRBD1. The CDR3 is 15 residues long. Germline CDR1 reads MNHEY; CDR2 reads SMNVEV (reference sequence). Germline trimming cut 5 bases from V and 5 bases from J; bases unmatched to any gene: 9. CDR3 protein: CASSPPMTGNNEQFF. CDR3 nucleotide sequence: TGTGCCAGCAGTCCCCCCATGACAGGGAACAATGAGCAGTTCTTC.

V is TRBV7-2 and J is TRBJ2-7, with D perhaps matching TRBD2 (5 bases). The CDR3 runs to 14 residues. The germline V and J ends were trimmed by 6 bases and 7 bases, with 19 bases remaining between them. Germline V lookup: CDR1 SGHTA, CDR2 FQGNSA. CDR3 in amino acids: CASSSQRFSWEQYF. The CDR3 nucleotides are TGTGCCAGCAGTTCCCAGCGGTTTTCCTGGGAGCAGTACTTC.

This clonotype has more than one count but fewer than ten. This chain uses TRBV13 with TRBJ2-1, with TRBD1 as a possible D gene (8 bases). This CDR3 has 15 amino acids. Between the trimmed V and J ends, which lost 6 bases and 0 bases, there was a span of 12 bases. Per germline, CDR1 PRHDT and CDR2 FYEKMQ (reference sequence). The CDR3 region is CASRNRGGSYNEQFF. CDR3 in DNA: TGTGCCAGCAGAAACAGGGGGGGCTCCTACAATGAGCAGTTCTTC.

The rearrangement uses TRBV5-4 and TRBJ1-1; D might be TRBD1 (5 bases). The CDR3 has 16 residues. The germline V gene encodes CDR1 SGHNT and CDR2 YYREEE (reference sequence). Trimming cost V 4 bases and J 5 bases, with 21 bases left between them. The CDR3 nucleotides read TGTGCCAGCAGCCTCGGGACGGGTTCGGGGAATACTGAAGCTTTCTTT. Protein: CASSLGTGSGNTEAFF. The full variable domain, in which reference TRBV5-4 and TRBJ1-1 provide the parts outside the CDR3, is ETGVTQSPTHLIKTRGQQVTLRCSSQSGHNTVSWYQQALGQGPQFIFQYYREEENGRGNFPPRFSGLQFPNYSSELNVNALELDDSALYLCASSLGTGSGNTEAFFGQGTRLTVV.

This chain joins TRBV7-2 and TRBJ2-7; perhaps TRBD1 as D (6 bases). The CDR3 consists of 14 residues. CDR1 is SGHTA, CDR2 FQGNSA, per germline. Trimming removed 4 bases at V and 2 bases at J, with 12 bases between. In DNA, the CDR3 is TGTGCCAGCAGCTCGGGGACATTGCCCTACGAGCAGTACTTC. Translation: CASSSGTLPYEQYF. The variable domain in full, with the rest retrieved from reference TRBV7-2 and TRBJ2-7, is GAGVSQSPSNKVTEKGKDVELRCDPISGHTALYWYRQSLGQGLEFLIYFQGNSAPDKSGLPSDRFSAERTGGSVSTLTIQRTQQEDSAVYLCASSSGTLPYEQYFGPGTRLTVT.

In its sample, this clonotype was seen a few times. This chain links TRBV28 with TRBJ2-2; either TRBD1 or TRBD2 may supply D (6 bases each). CDR1 MDHEN and CDR2 SYDVKM come from the germline V gene. The CDR3 sequence is 12 residues long. The V end lost 11 bases, the J end lost 1 base, and 8 bases lay between the germline ends. CDR3 amino acids: CAGGGNTGELFF. CDR3 in DNA: TGTGCCGGAGGGGGGAACACCGGGGAGCTGTTTTTT.

The sample holds a few counts of this clonotype. This chain connects TRBV28 to TRBJ2-1; D remains ambiguous. Germline-derived CDR1 and CDR2 are MDHEN and SYDVKM. Trimming stripped 6 bases from V and 3 bases from J, with 12 bases between. The length of the CDR3 is 14 residues. CDR3 bases: TGTGCCAGCAGAGAAAGCGTCCACTACAATGAGCAGTTCTTC. It is translated as CASRESVHYNEQFF. The full variable domain, in which reference TRBV28 and TRBJ2-1 provide the parts outside the CDR3, is DVKVTQSSRYLVKRTGEKVFLECVQDMDHENMFWYRQDPGLGLRLIYFSYDVKMKEKGDIPEGYSVSREKKERFSLILESASTNQTSMYLCASRESVHYNEQFFGPGTRLTVL.

This clonotype has only a few counts. The rearrangement links TRBV20-1 to TRBJ2-7; 14 bases align to TRBD2. The CDR3 consists of 15 residues. CDR1 is DFQATT, CDR2 SNEGSKA, per germline (reference sequence). V gave up 4 bases and J gave up 5 bases; unmatched junction bases: 7. CDR3 sequence: CSATAGTSGSHEQYF. Here the CDR3 DNA reads TGCAGTGCTACAGCGGGGACTAGCGGGAGTCACGAGCAGTACTTC.

There are a few counts of this clonotype. V is TRBV6-5 and J is TRBJ1-2; 7 bases map to TRBD1. V lost 0 bases, J lost 4 bases, and 8 bases stayed unmatched. The germline CDR1 and CDR2 sequences are MNHEY and SVGAGI. The CDR3 sequence is 16 residues long. As DNA, the CDR3 is TGTGCCAGCAGTTACTCGACCGGGACAGCAACCTATGGCTACACCTTC. This codes for CASSYSTGTATYGYTF.

This clonotype was seen a few times. V gene TRBV12-3 or TRBV12-4 combines with J gene TRBJ2-3; TRBD2 is a possible D gene (6 bases). V was trimmed by 1 base and J by 5 bases, leaving 16 bases between them. This CDR3 is 16 amino acids long. CDR3 nucleotide sequence: TGTGCCAGCAGTTTAGGCGGGGTTCCCCAGGTAGATACGCAGTATTTT. This encodes CASSLGGVPQVDTQYF.

This chain links TRBV28 with TRBJ1-2, with D possibly matching TRBD1 (5 bases). CDR1 and CDR2 from the germline V gene are MDHEN and SYDVKM. Trimming shortened V by 2 bases and J by 2 bases, and 9 bases separated the two germline ends. The CDR3 totals 14 residues. CDR3 in amino acids: CASSLHAGNYGYTF. The CDR3 coding sequence is TGTGCCAGCAGTTTACACGCAGGGAACTATGGCTACACCTTC.

The rearrangement joins TRBV3-1 to TRBJ1-1; 8 bases are shared with TRBD1. CDR1 and CDR2 (germline): LGHDT, YNNKEL (reference sequence). The CDR3 consists of 12 residues. The ends lost 7 bases at V and 8 bases at J; junction bases unmatched: 6. The CDR3 region has the DNA TGTGCCAGCACCCGACAGGGGTTGGAAGCTTTCTTT. This gives the protein CASTRQGLEAFF.

This clonotype appeared a few times. The gene calls are TRBV20-1 and TRBJ2-7, with 9 bases aligning to TRBD2. This CDR3 comprises 15 residues. Germline-derived CDR1 and CDR2 are DFQATT and SNEGSKA (reference sequence). The junction had 11 bases not matched to a gene; V was cut back by 3 bases and J by 5 bases. The CDR3, as DNA: TGCAGTGCTAGTGGATCGCGGGGGGGCCTGGACGAGCAGTACTTC. Encoded protein: CSASGSRGGLDEQYF.

The chain employs TRBV20-1 and TRBJ1-1; no reliable D call. There are 14 residues in the CDR3. V was pared by 1 base and J by 7 bases, with 16 bases between. The germline V gene has CDR1 DFQATT and CDR2 SNEGSKA (reference sequence). CDR3 DNA: TGCAGTGCTAGAGTATCCTCGCTCTTGGGTGAAGCTTTCTTT. Amino acids: CSARVSSLLGEAFF.

J is TRBJ2-7 and V is TRBV2, with D possibly being TRBD1 (7 bases). Germline CDR1 is SNHLY and CDR2 is FYNNEI. CDR3 length equals 14 residues. Trimming took off 8 bases at V and 6 bases at J, with 20 bases between the two ends. This CDR3 reads CASGRNRGAGEQYF. The CDR3 bases are TGTGCCAGCGGACGTAACAGGGGAGCGGGCGAGCAGTACTTC.

V and J are TRBV5-1 and TRBJ2-1, with 16 bases identical to TRBD2. The germline CDR1 and CDR2 sequences are SGHRS and YFSETQ. CDR3 length equals 21 residues. The V gene end was trimmed by 3 bases and the J gene end by 1 base; junction bases not matched to a gene: 13. The CDR3 bases are TGCGCCAGCAGCTCGGAGCGGGGACTAGCGGGGGGGCGGGTGTCCTACAATGAGCAGTTCTTC. It translates to CASSSERGLAGGRVSYNEQFF. Variable domain in full (rest from reference TRBV5-1 and TRBJ2-1): KAGVTQTPRYLIKTRGQQVTLSCSPISGHRSVSWYQQTPGQGLQFLFEYFSETQRNKGNFPGRFSGRQFSNSRSEMNVSTLELGDSALYLCASSSERGLAGGRVSYNEQFFGPGTRLTVL.

In this sample, this clonotype turned up a few times. V and J are TRBV7-3 and TRBJ2-3, with 7 positions matching TRBD1. The germline V gene has CDR1 SGHTA and CDR2 FQGTGA. The CDR3 sequence is 14 residues long. V trimming: 4 bases; J trimming: 5 bases; junction bases outside the gene matches: 6. CDR3 DNA sequence: TGTGCCAGCAGCTACAGACAGGGCGGAGATACGCAGTATTTT. This translates into CASSYRQGGDTQYF.

This clonotype was observed a handful of times. The V gene is TRBV3-1, the J gene TRBJ1-4; no clear D gene. CDR3 length: 13 residues. Germline-derived CDR1 and CDR2 are LGHDT and YNNKEL (reference sequence). Deletions cut 3 bases from V and 4 bases from J, with 6 bases between. The CDR3 nucleotides are TGTGCCAGCAGCCACACCATTAATGAAAAACTGTTTTTT. Amino acid sequence: CASSHTINEKLFF.

In its sample, this clonotype was seen many times. The V and J genes are TRBV5-1 and TRBJ1-1, with a possible D match to TRBD1 (6 bases). V was trimmed by 1 base and J by 1 base, leaving 11 bases between them. This CDR3 spans 15 amino acids. From germline, CDR1 is SGHRS and CDR2 YFSETQ. CDR3 nucleotides: TGCGCCAGCAGCTTGCCGGACAGACCGAACACTGAAGCTTTCTTT. Translating gives CASSLPDRPNTEAFF.

The chain joins TRBV20-1 to TRBJ2-1; the match to TRBD1 covers 9 bases. This CDR3 has 12 residues. Germline values: CDR1 DFQATT, CDR2 SNEGSKA (reference sequence). The trim removed 6 bases at V and 5 bases at J, leaving 2 bases unmatched. The DNA of the CDR3 is TGCAGTGCCCGACAGGGGGACAATGAGCAGTTCTTC. This translates into CSARQGDNEQFF.

The sample holds a few counts of this clonotype. The chain joins TRBV4-1 to TRBJ2-7; D gene unclear. The CDR3 extends over 14 amino acids. V was cut by 4 bases and J by 6 bases, with 16 bases left in between. Per germline, CDR1 MGHRA and CDR2 YSYEKL. Written as DNA, the CDR3 is TGCGCCAGCAGCCGCCTACAGCACGGAAGCGAGCAGTACTTC. Protein product: CASSRLQHGSEQYF.

Ten or more counts support this clonotype. The J gene is TRBJ2-3, the V gene TRBV3-1, with D uncertain. With 0 bases removed from V and 2 bases from J, the gap between germline ends came to 6 bases. Germline V gene lookup returns CDR1 LGHDT and CDR2 YNNKEL (reference sequence). The CDR3 is 14 amino acids. CDR3 residues: CASSQEGPTDTQYF. The CDR3 DNA follows: TGTGCCAGCAGCCAAGAGGGCCCCACAGATACGCAGTATTTT.

This chain links TRBV14 with TRBJ2-2; D perhaps matches TRBD2 (6 bases). Germline values: CDR1 SGHDN, CDR2 FVKESK. Trimming cost V 1 base and J 1 base, with 13 bases left between them. The CDR3 contains 17 residues. CDR3 in amino acids: CASSQVGIAENTGELFF. CDR3 nucleotides: TGTGCCAGCAGCCAAGTCGGGATAGCGGAGAACACCGGGGAGCTGTTTTTT.

V usage is TRBV11-2 and J usage is TRBJ2-2; TRBD2 agrees at 12 bases. Germline assignment: CDR1 SGHAT and CDR2 FQNNGV. The CDR3 extends over 20 amino acids. V shed 2 bases, J shed 5 bases, and the junction held 15 bases outside the gene matches. Here the CDR3 reads CASSLKVARLAGGRTGELFF. In DNA form, the CDR3 reads TGTGCCAGCAGCTTAAAGGTTGCTCGTCTAGCGGGGGGGCGGACCGGGGAGCTGTTTTTT.